Only a few counts were recorded for the clone carrying this T cell receptor beta chain. The ends lost 2 bases at V and 1 base at J; junction bases unmatched: 7. Germline V gene data show CDR1 as MNHEY and CDR2 as SVGAGI. The CDR3 is 16 amino acids. This entry belongs to a study of T-cell memory formation after mild COVID-19. TCRdb redid the calling of the 5' RACE reads with MiXCR, one entry per CDR3 protein. This sample has 150,000 or so distinct CDR3 sequences, with around a third found just once. The gene calls are TRBV6-5 and TRBJ2-7; TRBD1 matches 8 bases. Sequencing was performed on PBMCs or a T cell subset sorted from them (not recorded which). The source is an adult woman who had mild COVID-19 (a few samples of this study predate the infection). Cell type and time point are not known. The CDR3 sequence: CASSYGGTGSSYEQYF. The CDR3 DNA reads TGTGCCAGCAGTTACGGGGGGACAGGTTCGTCCTACGAGCAGTACTTC.